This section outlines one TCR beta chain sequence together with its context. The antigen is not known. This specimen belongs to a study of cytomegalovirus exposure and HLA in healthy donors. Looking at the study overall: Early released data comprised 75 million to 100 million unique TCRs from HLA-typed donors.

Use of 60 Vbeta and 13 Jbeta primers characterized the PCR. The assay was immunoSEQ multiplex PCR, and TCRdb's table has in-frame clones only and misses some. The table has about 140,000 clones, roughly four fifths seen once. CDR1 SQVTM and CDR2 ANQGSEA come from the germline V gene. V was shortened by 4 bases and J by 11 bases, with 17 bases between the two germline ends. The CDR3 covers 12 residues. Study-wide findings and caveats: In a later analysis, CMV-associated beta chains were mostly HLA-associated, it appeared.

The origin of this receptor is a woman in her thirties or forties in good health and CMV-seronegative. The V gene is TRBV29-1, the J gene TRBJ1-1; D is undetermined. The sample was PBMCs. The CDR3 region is CSVVLNQELAFF. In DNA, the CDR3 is TGCAGCGTTGTTTTGAATCAGGAATTGGCTTTCTTT.